This T cell receptor beta chain was profiled in a study of cytomegalovirus exposure and HLA in healthy donors. Primers: 60 Vbeta forward and 13 Jbeta reverse. Assay used: immunoSEQ multiplex PCR; TCRdb lists only in-frame clones, some missing. The sample consists of over 150,000 clones, around nine tenths of them appearing once. V shed 4 bases, J shed 0 bases, and the junction held 8 bases outside the gene matches. CDR1 SGHTA and CDR2 FQGNSA come from the germline V gene. The CDR3 loop spans 17 amino acids. The gene calls are TRBV7-2 and TRBJ1-4; TRBD1 matches 7 bases. The clonotype comes from a woman in her thirties in good health and CMV-seronegative. Input material: PBMCs. CDR3 loop: CASSSTGPFATNEKLFF. The CDR3 bases are TGTGCCAGCAGCTCGACAGGGCCGTTTGCAACTAATGAAAAACTGTTTTTT.